This is a list of T cell receptor beta chains from one sample in a study of long-term antiretroviral therapy in people with HIV. Method: immunoSEQ multiplex PCR; TCRdb's copy keeps in-frame clones and lacks some. The sample consists of some 16,000 clones, roughly 92% of them appearing once. Sequencing used unsorted PBMCs, obtained 0.6 years after starting antiretroviral therapy. These receptors originate from a woman between 40 and 55 years old with HIV. The CDR3 runs from the conserved cysteine through the conserved F or W. The order of the fields is D gene, V gene, J gene, CDR3 DNA, CDR3 protein. The D gene is left open where the match is weak.

d_gene: .; v_gene: TRBV6-4; j_gene: TRBJ2-2; CDR3nt: TGTGCCAGCAGTGAACGTGCGAACACCGGGGAGCTGTTTTTT; CDR3aa: CASSERANTGELFF
d_gene: .; v_gene: TRBV5-4; j_gene: TRBJ1-2; CDR3nt: TGTGCCAGCAGCTCGAGGGACCTCTATGGCTACACCTTC; CDR3aa: CASSSRDLYGYTF
d_gene: .; v_gene: TRBV7-2; j_gene: TRBJ2-3; CDR3nt: TGTGCCAGCAGCCTCTGGGGCACAGATACGCAGTATTTT; CDR3aa: CASSLWGTDTQYF
d_gene: TRBD1; v_gene: TRBV6-5; j_gene: TRBJ2-7; CDR3nt: TGTGCCAGCACGCGGGACAGGAGGGTTCACGAGCAGTACTTC; CDR3aa: CASTRDRRVHEQYF
d_gene: .; v_gene: TRBV25-1; j_gene: TRBJ1-6; CDR3nt: TGTGCCAGCAATGGCAGGAATCACAATTCACCCCTCCACTTT; CDR3aa: CASNGRNHNSPLHF
d_gene: .; v_gene: TRBV6-6; j_gene: TRBJ1-1; CDR3nt: TGTGCCAGCAGTCGGACAGAAGAAGCTTTCTTT; CDR3aa: CASSRTEEAFF
d_gene: TRBD1; v_gene: TRBV10-3; j_gene: TRBJ1-2; CDR3nt: TGTGCCATCACCCCCGGACAGGAGGAAGGCTACACCTTC; CDR3aa: CAITPGQEEGYTF
d_gene: TRBD1; v_gene: TRBV10-2; j_gene: TRBJ2-1; CDR3nt: TGCGCCAGCAGTGAACAGGGGGTAAGGAATGAGCAGTTCTTC; CDR3aa: CASSEQGVRNEQFF
d_gene: .; v_gene: TRBV6-6; j_gene: TRBJ2-7; CDR3nt: TGTGCCAGCAGTTTAGGGACATTACAGAACGAGCAGTACTTC; CDR3aa: CASSLGTLQNEQYF
d_gene: .; v_gene: TRBV18; j_gene: TRBJ1-1; CDR3nt: TGTGCCAGCTCACCCGACACTGAAGCTTTCTTT; CDR3aa: CASSPDTEAFF
d_gene: .; v_gene: TRBV6-6; j_gene: TRBJ1-1; CDR3nt: TGTGCCAGCACACAAGACAGCCGGAACACTGAAGCTTTCTTT; CDR3aa: CASTQDSRNTEAFF
d_gene: .; v_gene: TRBV7-7; j_gene: TRBJ2-2; CDR3nt: TGTGCCAGCAGCCCAGAGGGCTACACCGGGGAGCTGTTTTTT; CDR3aa: CASSPEGYTGELFF
d_gene: .; v_gene: TRBV5-1; j_gene: TRBJ2-3; CDR3nt: TGCGCCAGCAGCTTGGGCGGGGCCCCTGAAGATACGCAGTATTTT; CDR3aa: CASSLGGAPEDTQYF
d_gene: .; v_gene: TRBV7-7; j_gene: TRBJ2-5; CDR3nt: TGTGCTAGCAGCTTAGACCGGGGAGCGGAGACCCAGTACTTC; CDR3aa: CASSLDRGAETQYF
d_gene: .; v_gene: TRBV6-5; j_gene: TRBJ2-7; CDR3nt: TGTGCCAGCAAAGGGGGAGCCTACGAGCAGTACTTC; CDR3aa: CASKGGAYEQYF
d_gene: .; v_gene: TRBV10-3; j_gene: TRBJ1-5; CDR3nt: TGTGCCATCACCCCCGCCCCCGAACAGCCCCAGCATTTT; CDR3aa: CAITPAPEQPQHF